This T cell receptor (beta chain) was identified during a study of OX40 agonist ivuxolimab in advanced cancers. Sequencing was performed with immunoSEQ multiplex PCR; in TCRdb, only in-frame clones are kept and a portion is missing. The table lists around 7,700 clones, approximately 90% of them singletons. Deletions cut 5 bases from V and 6 bases from J, with 12 bases between. The CDR3 consists of 13 residues. Germline V gene sequence: CDR1 MNHNS, CDR2 SASEGT. V is TRBV6-1 and J is TRBJ2-3; D is ambiguous. This specimen consisted of CD4+ or CD8+ T cells sorted from blood, obtained in a trial of the OX40 agonist ivuxolimab. This TCR was recovered from an adult with an advanced solid tumor such as melanoma, head and neck, liver or kidney cancer. The CDR3 loop reads CASSSMIGDTQYF. The CDR3 nucleotides read TGTGCCAGCAGTTCCATGATCGGGGATACGCAGTATTTT.